This T cell receptor (beta chain) was sequenced during a study of CXCR3 chemokines and chemotherapy response in bladder cancer (dated by TCRdb to the early 2020s). Describing the broader study: The study set out to examine whether the activity of the CXCR3 chemokine system within tumors predicted response to chemotherapy in human bladder cancer.

This clonotype is classified as medium-sized (0.01 to 0.1%). What this receptor recognizes is not known. The input lacks base qualities; no much larger clone sits a single base away. The receptor library was made with PCR. Instrument on record: Illumina HiSeq 2500. TCRdb cleaned the public reads at Q25 with fastp, built clones with MiXCR and kept in-frame beta chains. Rows matching on CDR3 protein sequence are summarized as one entry with the most common DNA and genes. The table for this sample lists about 5,000 distinct CDR3 sequences; around an eighth of them were counted only once. 11% of the sample rests with the top ten. The CDR3 runs 17 amino acids, cysteine and phenylalanine included. The kept DNA is CDR3 alone, 51 bases in frame from the first base. Clipping removes 3 bases from V and 6 bases from J, with 6 as the unmatched junction base count. The germline V gene specifies KGHDR as CDR1 and SFDVKD as CDR2.

Recombination connected TRBV24-1 to TRBJ2-1, with 14 bases in between that match TRBD2. This receptor was identified in a human donor with bladder cancer that responded to neoadjuvant chemotherapy. This sample was taken from a patient whose treatment included neoadjuvant chemotherapy. CDR3 region: CATSDNGLAGGINEQFF. The DNA sequence is as follows: TGTGCCACCAGTGATAATGGACTAGCGGGAGGAATCAATGAGCAGTTCTTC.